One T cell receptor (beta chain) is described in this entry. The germline CDR1 and CDR2 sequences are SEHNR and FQNEAQ (reference sequence). Trimming removed 7 bases at V and 0 bases at J, with 22 bases between. The CDR3 spans 17 residues. The use of genomic DNA as template underpinned the TCR beta VDJ and CDR3 profiling. One entry per CDR3 protein, called by TCRdb with MiXCR from the reads. The sample has 150,000 to 200,000 distinct CDR3 sequences, around 60% seen once; the top ten hold under 50%. The data derive from a study of CD8+CD57+ T cells in acquired aplastic anemia. The sequenced sample consisted of sorted CD4+, CD8+, or CD8+CD57+ T cells (not recorded which) from PBMCs. J is TRBJ2-7 and V is TRBV7-9, with D tentatively TRBD1 or TRBD2 (6 bases each). The clonotype originates from a human donor in good health. The CDR3 region has the DNA TGTGCCAGCACCCCCCTGGGTAGGGGGGCAGGCTCCTACGAGCAGTACTTC. Its protein is CASTPLGRGAGSYEQYF.